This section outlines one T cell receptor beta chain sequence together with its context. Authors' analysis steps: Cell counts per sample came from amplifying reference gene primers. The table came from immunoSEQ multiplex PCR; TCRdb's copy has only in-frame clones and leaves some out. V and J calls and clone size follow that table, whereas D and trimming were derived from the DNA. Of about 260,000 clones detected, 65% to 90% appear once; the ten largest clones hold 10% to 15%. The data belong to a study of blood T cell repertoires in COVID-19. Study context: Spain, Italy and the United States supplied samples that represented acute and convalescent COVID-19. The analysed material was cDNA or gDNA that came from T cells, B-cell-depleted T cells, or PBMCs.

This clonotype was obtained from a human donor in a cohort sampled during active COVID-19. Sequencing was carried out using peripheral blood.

The CDR3 nucleotides are TGCAGCGTTCGGACTACCGTGAATGAGCAGTTCTTC. Its translation: CSVRTTVNEQFF. The chain carries TRBV29-1 and TRBJ2-1; the D gene is possibly TRBD2 (6 bases). Germline V gives CDR1 SQVTM, CDR2 ANQGSEA. V was pared by 5 bases and J by 7 bases, with 12 bases between. The CDR3 totals 12 residues.